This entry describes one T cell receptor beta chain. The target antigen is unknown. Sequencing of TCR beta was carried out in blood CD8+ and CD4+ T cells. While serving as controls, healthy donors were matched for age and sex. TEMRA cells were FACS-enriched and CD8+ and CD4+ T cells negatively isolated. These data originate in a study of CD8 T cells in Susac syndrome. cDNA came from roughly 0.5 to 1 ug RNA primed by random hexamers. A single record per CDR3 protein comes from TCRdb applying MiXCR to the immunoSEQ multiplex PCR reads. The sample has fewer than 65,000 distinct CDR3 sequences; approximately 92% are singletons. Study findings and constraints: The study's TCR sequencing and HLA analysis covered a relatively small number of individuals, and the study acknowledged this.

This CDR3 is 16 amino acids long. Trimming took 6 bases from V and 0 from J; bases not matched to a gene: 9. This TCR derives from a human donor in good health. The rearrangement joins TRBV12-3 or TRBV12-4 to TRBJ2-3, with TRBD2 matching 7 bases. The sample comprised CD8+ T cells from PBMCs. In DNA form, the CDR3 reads TGTGCCAGCAGCCTGGGGGACTACATTAGCACAGATACGCAGTATTTT. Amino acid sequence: CASSLGDYISTDTQYF.